This TCR beta chain was observed in a study of CD8 T cells in Susac syndrome. In the multiple sclerosis control group, patients were treatment-naive and had stable or active relapsing-remitting disease. TEMRA cells were FACS-enriched, with CD8+ and CD4+ T cells isolated negatively. Germline values: CDR1 MNHEY, CDR2 SMNVEV (reference sequence). With 8 bases removed from V and 4 bases from J, the gap between germline ends came to 9 bases. The CDR3 consists of 12 residues. RNA totalling about 0.45 to 1 ug underwent reverse transcription with random hexamers. Amplification of TCR beta CDR3 by immunoSEQ multiplex PCR spanned 54 Vbeta and 13 Jbeta. TCRdb reanalysed the immunoSEQ multiplex PCR reads using MiXCR and keeps one entry per CDR3 protein. This table holds under 200,000 distinct CDR3 sequences, 90% to 95% found once.

The sample comprised CD8+ T cells from PBMCs. This TCR came from a human donor with multiple sclerosis. The genes are TRBV27 and TRBJ2-1; D is perhaps TRBD2 (5 bases). The DNA for the CDR3 is TGTGCCAGCTGGAGGCGATACAATGAGCAGTTCTTC. Translation gives CASWRRYNEQFF.